In its sample, the clone carrying this TCR beta chain was seen many times. Its antigen is as yet unknown. Trimming cost V 3 bases and J 4 bases, with 7 bases left between them. Germline CDR1 is MDHEN and CDR2 is SYDVKM. The CDR3 extends over 12 amino acids. The TCR beta CDR3 regions underwent amplification using RNA transcripts as the source. An initial round of RT-PCR targeting the TCR CDR3 relied on the HTBI primer set. One entry per CDR3 protein results from TCRdb running MiXCR on the multiplex PCR reads. The sample carries 550,000 to 650,000 distinct CDR3 sequences, 14% recorded once. The study based diagnoses on clinical symptoms, serum thyroxine and TRAb, thyroid ultrasound and orbital computed tomography. This entry belongs to a study of T cells in Graves' hyperthyroidism and ophthalmopathy. Findings and caveats of the study: Ophthalmopathy cases were set apart from stable hyperthyroidism by a 13 V-J model.

Sequencing used blood. V gene TRBV28 combines with J gene TRBJ2-7; D gene uncertain. The sequence derives from a woman in her 30s with Graves' hyperthyroidism that later progressed to Graves' ophthalmopathy. CDR3 residues: CASSLSGYEQYF. Here the CDR3 DNA reads TGTGCCAGCAGTTTGTCAGGATACGAGCAGTACTTC.